Following are 22 T cell receptor beta chains from one sample sequenced in a study of blood T cell repertoires in COVID-19 (dated by TCRdb to 2019 to 2021). The library was obtained by the immunoSEQ multiplex PCR assay. This is the immuneACCESS table as TCRdb keeps it, with only in-frame sequences that have V and J called. A part of the clones is gone; compared with another copy, unresolved V genes explain less than half, and the rest is unexplained. For this sample the table gives roughly 140,000 clones, of which roughly three quarters were detected only once. The leading ten clones occupy 4.2% of the sample. The sample taken for sequencing was peripheral blood. Receptor source: a man aged 55 to 70 with acute or convalescent COVID-19.

The chain combines TRBV4-1 with TRBJ2-3; D ambiguous. Germline-derived CDR1 and CDR2 are MGHRA and YSYEKL. CDR3 length: 13 amino acids. V was clipped by 1 base and J by 4 bases, with 6 bases between them. The CDR3 nucleotides are TGCGCCAGCAGCCAAGTGGAGTCAGATACGCAGTATTTT. This translates into CASSQVESDTQYF.

This clone was observed a handful of times. CDR3 in DNA: TGTGCCACCAGTGATTCGGGACTTCCCGGGTCCCACTTCGAGCAGTTCTTC. This translates into CATSDSGLPGSHFEQFF. The V and J genes are TRBV24-1 and TRBJ2-1; TRBD2 is a possible D gene (6 bases). This CDR3 contains 17 residues. V lost 2 bases and J lost 10, with 23 bases in between. The V gene's germline CDR1 is KGHDR and CDR2 SFDVKD.

This clone was recorded only once. V and J are TRBV27 and TRBJ2-5; maybe TRBD2 (7 bases). In germline, CDR1 is MNHEY, CDR2 SMNVEV (reference sequence). The CDR3 runs 16 residues. The germline V and J ends were trimmed by 5 bases and 9 bases, with 25 bases remaining between them. The CDR3 spells CASSPQTGGASRAQYF. CDR3 bases: TGTGCCAGCAGTCCCCAAACGGGGGGCGCCTCGCGGGCCCAGTACTTC.

The chain joins TRBV5-3 to TRBJ1-3; unclear D gene. TRBV5-3 carries the ORF label, with uncertain function. CDR3 length: 13 residues. The ends were cut back, 8 bases at V and 0 bases at J, with 9 bases in the middle. The CDR3 coding sequence is TGTGCCAGGCCCCATAGCTCTGGAAACACCATATATTTT. The encoded protein is CARPHSSGNTIYF.

The J gene is TRBJ2-3, the V gene TRBV5-4; D is perhaps TRBD2 (6 bases). Germline-derived CDR1 and CDR2 are SGHNT and YYREEE (reference sequence). Trimming shortened V by 4 bases and J by 0 bases, and 9 bases separated the two germline ends. The CDR3 length is 14 residues. This CDR3 reads CASSREQSTDTQYF. The DNA of the CDR3 is TGTGCCAGCAGCCGGGAGCAAAGCACAGATACGCAGTATTTT.

The chain uses TRBV14 and TRBJ2-2, with 7 bases identical to TRBD2. The CDR3 consists of 13 residues. Trimming cost V 4 bases and J 13 bases; bases outside gene matches: 9. CDR1 SGHDN and CDR2 FVKESK come from the germline V gene. In DNA form, the CDR3 reads TGTGCCAGCAGCCCCCCCTTCGGGGAGGGGCTGTTTTTT. As protein: CASSPPFGEGLFF.

The chain couples TRBV7-3 to TRBJ2-6, with D unresolved. This CDR3 spans 14 amino acids. The germline CDR1 and CDR2 sequences are SGHTA and FQGTGA. V lost 6 bases and J 1 base, leaving 7 bases between the germline ends. CDR3 amino acids: CASSTSSGANVLTF. As DNA, the CDR3 is TGTGCCAGCAGTACATCTTCTGGGGCCAACGTCCTGACTTTC.

The CDR3 bases are TGCGCCAGCAGCTCCCTTAGCACCCGAGAGCAGTTCTTC. Translation gives CASSSLSTREQFF. The chain recombines TRBV5-1 with TRBJ2-1; D ambiguous. V shed 3 bases and J shed 10 bases, with 14 bases lying between them. The CDR3 extends over 13 amino acids. Looked up from germline, CDR1 is SGHRS and CDR2 is YFSETQ. The whole variable domain, filled in from reference TRBV5-1 and TRBJ2-1, reads KAGVTQTPRYLIKTRGQQVTLSCSPISGHRSVSWYQQTPGQGLQFLFEYFSETQRNKGNFPGRFSGRQFSNSRSEMNVSTLELGDSALYLCASSSLSTREQFFGPGTRLTVL.

This chain links TRBV7-8 with TRBJ2-3, with 14 bases lining up with TRBD2. The J segment lost 6 bases and the V segment lost 6 bases, leaving 5 bases of the junction unmatched. The length of the CDR3 is 15 residues. CDR1 and CDR2 from the germline V gene are SGHVS and FQNEAQ. The CDR3 nucleotides are TGTGCCAGCAGACTGACTAGCGGGAGGGGGGATACGCAGTATTTT. Its translation: CASRLTSGRGDTQYF.

V is TRBV7-9 and J is TRBJ2-7; TRBD2 aligns across 10 bases. Germline V gives CDR1 SEHNR, CDR2 FQNEAQ (reference sequence). This CDR3 is built from 18 residues. V dropped 1 base and J dropped 7; count of bases not matched to a gene: 16. CDR3 sequence reads: CASSLGWEAGGLAGEQYF. The CDR3 DNA is TGTGCCAGCAGCTTAGGGTGGGAAGCGGGAGGGCTAGCGGGTGAGCAGTACTTC. Drawing the rest from reference TRBV7-9 and TRBJ2-7, the complete variable domain is DTGVSQNPRHKITKRGQNVTFRCDPISEHNRLYWYRQTLGQGPEFLTYFQNEAQLEKSRLLSDRFSAERPKGSFSTLEIQRTEQGDSAMYLCASSLGWEAGGLAGEQYFGPGTRLTVT.

This clone appeared a single time. The genes are TRBV10-2 and TRBJ2-7; 9 nucleotides align to TRBD2. The V segment lost 6 bases and the J segment 0 bases; nucleotides outside the gene matches: 6. Germline values: CDR1 WSHSY, CDR2 SAAADI. This CDR3 region has 15 residues. Here the CDR3 reads CASSVSGGSSYEQYF. The CDR3 bases are TGCGCCAGCAGCGTTAGCGGGGGTTCCTCCTACGAGCAGTACTTC.

The V call is TRBV3-1 (or the pseudogene TRBV3-2), the J call TRBJ2-1; TRBD2 is a possible D gene (6 bases). The germline gives CDR1 LGHDT, CDR2 YNNKEL (reference sequence). The CDR3 runs 15 residues. V was cut by 1 base and J by 6 bases, with 13 bases left in between. The CDR3 DNA reads as TGTGCCAGCAGCCAAGTCCAGCGGAGGGGCAATGAGCAGTTCTTC. It yields the protein CASSQVQRRGNEQFF.

This chain links TRBV5-4 with TRBJ1-4; 7 bases agree with TRBD1. Germline V gene sequence: CDR1 SGHNT, CDR2 YYREEE (reference sequence). This CDR3 is 14 amino acids long. V shed 0 bases and J 8 bases; nucleotides not matched to a gene: 4. DNA of the CDR3: TGTGCCAGCAGCTTGGATAGGGGGCGGGAAAAACTGTTTTTT. Residues: CASSLDRGREKLFF.

Points on this clone: The same CDR3 is also encoded by other DNA sequences in this sample. The V call is TRBV3-1 (or the pseudogene TRBV3-2), the J call TRBJ1-1; tentatively, D is TRBD1 (5 bases). V was clipped by 3 bases and J by 4 bases, with 6 bases between them. The CDR3 contains 12 residues. Looked up from germline, CDR1 is LGHDT and CDR2 is YNNKEL (reference sequence). The CDR3 nucleotides are TGTGCCAGCAGCCAGGGGGGCACTGAAGCTTTCTTT. Protein product: CASSQGGTEAFF.

The CDR3 DNA sequence: TGTGCCGGAGCGAGTAGTCCCAGCTCCTACAATGAGCAGTTCTTC. Translation gives CAGASSPSSYNEQFF. The chain couples TRBV7-2 to TRBJ2-1; D is unresolved. The CDR3 has 15 amino acids. The germline V gene has CDR1 SGHTA and CDR2 FQGNSA. Trimming removed 11 bases from V and 0 bases from J, with 17 bases in between.

V usage is TRBV10-3 and J usage is TRBJ1-6, with 10 bases identical to TRBD1. V was pared by 11 bases and J by 2 bases, with 12 bases of the junction left unmatched. Germline CDR1 is ENHRY and CDR2 is SYGVKD. The CDR3 is 17 residues long. CDR3 nucleotide sequence: TGTGCCGTCCAGGACAGGGGGGAAGGCACCTATAATTCACCCCTCCACTTT. Its translation: CAVQDRGEGTYNSPLHF.

The V and J genes are TRBV24-1 and TRBJ1-1; no reliable D call. The CDR3 sequence is 18 residues long. CDR1 and CDR2 (germline): KGHDR, SFDVKD. V lost 9 bases and J 1 base, leaving 26 bases between the germline ends. The CDR3 here is CATVPRRVLKQANTEAFF. CDR3 nucleotide sequence: TGTGCCACCGTTCCCAGGAGGGTTTTAAAGCAGGCGAACACTGAAGCTTTCTTT.

The genes are TRBV2 and TRBJ1-2; no clear D. Trimming removed 2 bases at V and 3 bases at J, with 16 bases between. The germline gives CDR1 SNHLY, CDR2 FYNNEI. This CDR3 contains 16 residues. The CDR3 coding sequence is TGTGCCAGCAGTGAATTGGAGCCGGGGTACGACTATGGCTACACCTTC. Amino acid sequence: CASSELEPGYDYGYTF. Together with reference TRBV2 and TRBJ1-2, the CDR3 gives the full variable domain: EPEVTQTPSHQVTQMGQEVILRCVPISNHLYFYWYRQILGQKVEFLVSFYNNEISEKSEIFDDQFSVERPDGSNFTLKIRSTKLEDSAMYFCASSELEPGYDYGYTFGSGTRLTVV.

The chain joins TRBV28 to TRBJ2-5, with D hard to call. The CDR3 loop spans 11 amino acids. The ends were cut back, 9 bases at V and 2 bases at J, with 7 bases in the middle. Per germline, CDR1 MDHEN and CDR2 SYDVKM. The CDR3 nucleotides read TGTGCCAGTTCCAGTCAAGAGACCCAGTACTTC. Protein sequence: CASSSQETQYF. Full variable domain (outside the CDR3, taken from reference TRBV28 and TRBJ2-5): DVKVTQSSRYLVKRTGEKVFLECVQDMDHENMFWYRQDPGLGLRLIYFSYDVKMKEKGDIPEGYSVSREKKERFSLILESASTNQTSMYLCASSSQETQYFGPGTRLLVL.

The rearrangement joins TRBV6-1 to TRBJ2-2; 11 nucleotides match TRBD1. The CDR3 totals 19 residues. Germline V gene data show CDR1 as MNHNS and CDR2 as SASEGT. V gave up 3 bases and J gave up 8 bases; unmatched junction bases: 17. The CDR3 here is CASSDLLRDRGARAGELFF. DNA for the CDR3: TGTGCCAGCAGTGACCTACTGCGGGACAGGGGGGCACGAGCAGGGGAGCTGTTTTTT.

This clone ranks as medium-sized. J is TRBJ2-7 and V is TRBV12-3 or TRBV12-4; D remains ambiguous. The V gene lost 0 bases and the J gene lost 2 bases, with 5 bases spanning the gap. The CDR3 consists of 13 residues. The CDR3 coding sequence is TGTGCCAGCAGTTTAGCCCTACCCTACGAGCAGTACTTC. This encodes CASSLALPYEQYF.

V gene TRBV9 combines with J gene TRBJ2-1; 11 nucleotides agree with TRBD2. Germline-derived CDR1 and CDR2 are SGDLS and YYNGEE. Unmatched junction bases numbered 5, after V lost 2 bases and J lost 7 bases. CDR3 size: 15 residues. This CDR3 reads CASSVRGLAVNEQFF. In DNA form, the CDR3 reads TGTGCCAGCAGCGTTAGGGGACTAGCGGTAAATGAGCAGTTCTTC.